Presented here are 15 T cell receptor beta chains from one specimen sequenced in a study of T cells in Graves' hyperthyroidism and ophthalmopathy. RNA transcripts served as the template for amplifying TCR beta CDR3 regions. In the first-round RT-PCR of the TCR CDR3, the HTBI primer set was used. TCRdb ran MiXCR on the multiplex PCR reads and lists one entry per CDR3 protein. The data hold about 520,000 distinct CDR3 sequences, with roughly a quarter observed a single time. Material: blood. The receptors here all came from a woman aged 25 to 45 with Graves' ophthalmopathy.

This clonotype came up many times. The CDR3 DNA reads TGTGCCAGCACTAAGGAGGCAGGCGTTTACTTC. It translates to CASTKEAGVYF. The chain is built from TRBV2 and TRBJ2-5, with a tentative D call TRBD2 (5 bases). There are 11 residues in the CDR3. Trimming took 7 bases from V and 14 from J, leaving 17 bases between them. The germline gives CDR1 SNHLY, CDR2 FYNNEI.

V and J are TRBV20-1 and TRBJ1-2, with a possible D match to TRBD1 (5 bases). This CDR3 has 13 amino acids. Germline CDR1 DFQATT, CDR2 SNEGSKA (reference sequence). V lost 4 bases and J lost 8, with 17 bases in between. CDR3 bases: TGCAGTGCTACAAGCCTGCAGGGTTACGGCTACACCTTC. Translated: CSATSLQGYGYTF.

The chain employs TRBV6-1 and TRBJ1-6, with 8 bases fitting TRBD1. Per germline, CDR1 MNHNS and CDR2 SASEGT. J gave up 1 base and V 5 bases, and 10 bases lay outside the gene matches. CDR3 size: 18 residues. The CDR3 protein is CASSLRQGWWSYNSPLHF. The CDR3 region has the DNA TGTGCCAGCAGTCTGAGACAGGGGTGGTGGTCCTATAATTCACCCCTCCACTTT.

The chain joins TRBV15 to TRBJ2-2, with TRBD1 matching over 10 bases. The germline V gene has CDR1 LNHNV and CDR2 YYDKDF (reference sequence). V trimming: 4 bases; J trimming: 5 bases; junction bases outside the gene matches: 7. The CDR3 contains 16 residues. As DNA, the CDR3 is TGTGCCACCAGCATCCTCGGGGACAGGGGAACCGGGGAGCTGTTTTTT. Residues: CATSILGDRGTGELFF.

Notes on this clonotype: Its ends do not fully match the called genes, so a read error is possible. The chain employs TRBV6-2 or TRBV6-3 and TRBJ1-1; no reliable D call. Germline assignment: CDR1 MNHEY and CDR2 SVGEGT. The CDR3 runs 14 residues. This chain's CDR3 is CASSYPVRQADAFF. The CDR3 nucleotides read TGTGCCAGCAGTTACCCGGTCCGCCAAGCTGATGCTTTCTTT.

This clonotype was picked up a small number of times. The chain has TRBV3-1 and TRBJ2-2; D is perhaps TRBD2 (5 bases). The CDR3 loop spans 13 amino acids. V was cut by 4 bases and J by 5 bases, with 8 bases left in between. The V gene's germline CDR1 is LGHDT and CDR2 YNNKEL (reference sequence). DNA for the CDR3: TGTGCCAGCAGCCGTTGGACTACCGGGGAGCTGTTTTTT. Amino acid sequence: CASSRWTTGELFF.

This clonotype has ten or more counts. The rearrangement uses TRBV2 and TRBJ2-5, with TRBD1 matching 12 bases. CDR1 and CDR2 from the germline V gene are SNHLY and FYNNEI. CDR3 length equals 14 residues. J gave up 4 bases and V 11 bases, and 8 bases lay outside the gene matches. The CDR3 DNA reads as TGTGCCTCCCTGAGGGACAGGGGGCGAGAGACCCAGTACTTC. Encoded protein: CASLRDRGRETQYF.

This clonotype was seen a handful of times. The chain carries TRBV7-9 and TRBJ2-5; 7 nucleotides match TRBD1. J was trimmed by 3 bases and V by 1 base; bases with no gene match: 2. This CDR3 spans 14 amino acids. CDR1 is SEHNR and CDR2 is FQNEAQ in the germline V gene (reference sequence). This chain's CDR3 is CASSLDGTEETQYF. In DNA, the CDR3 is TGTGCCAGCAGCTTAGATGGGACAGAAGAGACCCAGTACTTC.

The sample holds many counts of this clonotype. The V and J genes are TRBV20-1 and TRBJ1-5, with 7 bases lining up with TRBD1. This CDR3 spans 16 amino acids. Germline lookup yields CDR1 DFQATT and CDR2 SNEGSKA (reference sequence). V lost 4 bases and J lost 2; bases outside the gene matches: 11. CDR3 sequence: CSANIVGGRGNQPQHF. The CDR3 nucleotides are TGCAGTGCTAATATCGTAGGGGGCCGAGGCAATCAGCCCCAGCATTTT.

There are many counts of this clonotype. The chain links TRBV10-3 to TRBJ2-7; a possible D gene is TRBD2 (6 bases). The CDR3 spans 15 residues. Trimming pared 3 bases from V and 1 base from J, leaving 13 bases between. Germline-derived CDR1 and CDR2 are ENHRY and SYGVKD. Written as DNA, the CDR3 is TGTGCCATCAGTGACTCCGGGACTCTTTCCTACGAGCAGTACTTC. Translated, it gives CAISDSGTLSYEQYF.

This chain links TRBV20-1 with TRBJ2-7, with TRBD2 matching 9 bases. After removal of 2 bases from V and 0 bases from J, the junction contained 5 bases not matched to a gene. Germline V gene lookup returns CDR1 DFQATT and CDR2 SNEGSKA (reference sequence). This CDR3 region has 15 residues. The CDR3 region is CSARLGLAFSYEQYF. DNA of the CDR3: TGCAGTGCTAGATTAGGACTAGCGTTCTCCTACGAGCAGTACTTC.

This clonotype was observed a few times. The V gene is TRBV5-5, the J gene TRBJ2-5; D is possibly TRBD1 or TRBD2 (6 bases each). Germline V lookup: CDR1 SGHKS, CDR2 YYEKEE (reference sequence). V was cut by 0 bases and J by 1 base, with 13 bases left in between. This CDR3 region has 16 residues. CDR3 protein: CASSLVGRGGQETQYF. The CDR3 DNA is TGTGCCAGCAGCTTGGTAGGCAGGGGAGGCCAAGAGACCCAGTACTTC. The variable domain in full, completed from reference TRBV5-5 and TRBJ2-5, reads DAGVTQSPTHLIKTRGQQVTLRCSPISGHKSVSWYQQVLGQGPQFIFQYYEKEERGRGNFPDRFSARQFPNYSSELNVNALLLGDSALYLCASSLVGRGGQETQYFGPGTRLLVL.

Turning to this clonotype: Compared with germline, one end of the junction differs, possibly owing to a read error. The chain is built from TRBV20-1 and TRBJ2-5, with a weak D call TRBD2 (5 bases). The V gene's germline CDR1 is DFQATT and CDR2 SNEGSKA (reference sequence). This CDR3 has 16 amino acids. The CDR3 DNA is TGCAGTGCTAAAGATCTGCGGGCAGCCACAAGAGAGACCCAATACTTC. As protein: CSAKDLRAATRETQYF.

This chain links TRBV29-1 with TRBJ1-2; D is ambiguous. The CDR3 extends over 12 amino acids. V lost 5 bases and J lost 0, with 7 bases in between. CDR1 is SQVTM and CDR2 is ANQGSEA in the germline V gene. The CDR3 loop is CSVRPPNYGYTF. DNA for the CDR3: TGCAGCGTTCGGCCCCCTAACTATGGCTACACCTTC.

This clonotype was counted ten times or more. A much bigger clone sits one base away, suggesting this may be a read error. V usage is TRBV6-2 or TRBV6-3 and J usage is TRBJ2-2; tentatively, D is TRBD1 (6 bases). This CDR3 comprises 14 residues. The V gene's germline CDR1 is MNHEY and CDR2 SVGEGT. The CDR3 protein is CASRDRYNTGEPFF. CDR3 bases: TGTGCCAGCAGGGACAGATACAACACCGGGGAGCCGTTTTTT.